In this sample, the clone carrying this T cell receptor beta chain turned up a few times. The antigen remains undetermined. Germline CDR1 is SGDLS and CDR2 is YYNGEE. J was trimmed by 2 bases and V by 4 bases; bases with no gene match: 8. CDR3 length equals 15 residues. This specimen comes from a study of blood T cells in healthy people across ages. Study findings and constraints: Diversity estimates drawn from one million T cells were deemed underestimates.

PCR was performed a second time for about 6 to 12 cycles using a sample-barcoded 5' primer and a J-beta primer mix. Any given sample supplied a minimum of 3 million CDR3-containing paired-end reads. MiXCR, run by TCRdb on the 5' RACE reads, gives a single entry per CDR3 protein. The sample includes approximately 2,000,000 distinct CDR3 sequences, 39% seen only once; the top ten take roughly 23%. The sequence was obtained from a human donor in good health. Input material: blood. J is TRBJ1-2 and V is TRBV9; 7 bases are a match to TRBD1. CDR3 in amino acids: CASSPGQTKNYGYTF. In nucleotides, the CDR3 is TGTGCCAGCAGCCCGGGACAGACAAAAAACTATGGCTACACCTTC.